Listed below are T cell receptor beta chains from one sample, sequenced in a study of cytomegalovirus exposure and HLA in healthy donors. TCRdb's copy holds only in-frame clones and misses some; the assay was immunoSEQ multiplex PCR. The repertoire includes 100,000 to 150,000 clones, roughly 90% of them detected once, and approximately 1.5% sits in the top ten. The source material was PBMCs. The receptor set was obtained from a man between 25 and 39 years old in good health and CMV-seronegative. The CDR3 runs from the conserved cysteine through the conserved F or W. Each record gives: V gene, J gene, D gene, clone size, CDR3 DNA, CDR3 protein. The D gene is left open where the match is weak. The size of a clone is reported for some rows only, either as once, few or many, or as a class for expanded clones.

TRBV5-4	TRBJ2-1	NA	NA	TGTGCCAGCAGCTTCGGGAGTGGCTCCTACAATGAGCAGTTCTTC	CASSFGSGSYNEQFF
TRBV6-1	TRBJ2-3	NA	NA	TGTGCCAGCAGTGGCCAAGGAGTTTTAAAGAGCACAGATACGCAGTATTTT	CASSGQGVLKSTDTQYF
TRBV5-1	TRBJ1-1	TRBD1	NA	TGCGCCAGCAGCTCCTCGACAGGGTTCAAGGAAGCTTTCTTT	CASSSSTGFKEAFF
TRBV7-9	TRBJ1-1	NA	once	TGTGCCAGCAGCTTAGACGAGCTCGGGAACACTGAAGCTTTCTTT	CASSLDELGNTEAFF
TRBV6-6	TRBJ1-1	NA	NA	TGTGCCAGCAGTTCGTCGGGGAGGACTGAAGCTTTCTTT	CASSSSGRTEAFF
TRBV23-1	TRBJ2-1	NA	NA	TGCGCCAGCAGTCAATCGAGAGTAAACGGGAATACCTACAATGAGCAGTTCTTC	CASSQSRVNGNTYNEQFF
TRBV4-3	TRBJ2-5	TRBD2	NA	TGCGCCAGCAGCCAGGGACTAGCGGGAGAGACCCAGTACTTC	CASSQGLAGETQYF
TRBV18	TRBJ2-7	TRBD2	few	TGTGCCAGCTCACTGCTACTAGCGGGAGGGGACGAGCAGTACTTC	CASSLLLAGGDEQYF
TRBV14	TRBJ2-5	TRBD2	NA	TGTGCCAGCCTCCGGGGGGGGAGGGAGACCCAGTACTTC	CASLRGGRETQYF
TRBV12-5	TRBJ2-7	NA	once	TGTGCTAGTGGTTTGGGGGCTCCACTGGTGTGGTTC	CASGLGAPLVWF
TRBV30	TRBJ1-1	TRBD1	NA	TGTGCCTGGAGTGTACAGACAGGGGGCAAGGTGAACACTGAAGCTTTCTTT	CAWSVQTGGKVNTEAFF
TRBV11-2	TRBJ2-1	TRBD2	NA	TGTGCCAGCAGCTTAGAGCCTAGCGGGTCCGCCCGCAGCTCCTACAATGAGCAGTTCTTC	CASSLEPSGSARSSYNEQFF
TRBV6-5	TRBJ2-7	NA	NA	TGTGCCAGCAGTCAAGGGGGACCCTGGGGGCAGTACTTC	CASSQGGPWGQYF
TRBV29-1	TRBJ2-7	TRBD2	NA	TGCAGCGTTGAAGCTTGGAGCGGGAGGAGCTCCTACGAGCAGTACTTC	CSVEAWSGRSSYEQYF
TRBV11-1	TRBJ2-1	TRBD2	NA	TGTGCCAGCAGCTTAGCGCGCAGCGGGACGGGAAATGAGCAGTTCTTC	CASSLARSGTGNEQFF
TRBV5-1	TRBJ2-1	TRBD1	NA	TGCGCCAGCTGGATGGGACAGGGTTACAATGAGCAGTTCTTC	CASWMGQGYNEQFF
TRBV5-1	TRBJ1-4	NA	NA	TGCGCCAGCGCTGGGGCCGCCGCAACTAATGAAAAACTGTTTTTT	CASAGAAATNEKLFF
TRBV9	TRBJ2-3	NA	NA	TGTGCCAGCAGCGTAGGGGCTAGCACAGATACGCAGTATTTT	CASSVGASTDTQYF
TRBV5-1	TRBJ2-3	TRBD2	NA	TGCGCCAGCAGCTTGGTCGGGAGGGCAGCAGATACGCAGTATTTT	CASSLVGRAADTQYF
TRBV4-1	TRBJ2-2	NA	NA	TGCGCCAGCAGCGGAAGGGGAGGGAACACCGGGGAGCTGTTTTTT	CASSGRGGNTGELFF
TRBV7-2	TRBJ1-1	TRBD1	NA	TGTGCCAGCAGCGGATCACAGGGGGTGAACACTGAAGCTTTCTTT	CASSGSQGVNTEAFF
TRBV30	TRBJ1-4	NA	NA	TGTGCCTGCCCTGACAGTGGGGGGGAAAAACTGTTTTTT	CACPDSGGEKLFF
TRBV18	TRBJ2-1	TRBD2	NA	TGTGCCAGCTCACCACCGGAAAAAGGACTAGCGGGAGTGGCGAATGAGCAGTTCTTC	CASSPPEKGLAGVANEQFF
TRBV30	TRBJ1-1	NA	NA	TGTGCCTGGACTCAAAGTGCACTCAGGTACACTGAAGCTTTCTTT	CAWTQSALRYTEAFF
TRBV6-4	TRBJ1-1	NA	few	TGTGCCAGCAGTGCCAACAGAAACACTGAAGCTTTCTTT	CASSANRNTEAFF
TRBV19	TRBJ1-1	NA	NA	TGTGCCACCCAGTATCGGGGTATCCCTGAAGCTTTCTTT	CATQYRGIPEAFF
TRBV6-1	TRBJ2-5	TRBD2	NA	TGTGCCAGCAGCAAACTAGCGGGAGGGCCAGAGACCCAGTACTTC	CASSKLAGGPETQYF
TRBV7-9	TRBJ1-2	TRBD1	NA	TGTGCCAGCACGTCACAGGGGATCGACTATGGCTACACCTTC	CASTSQGIDYGYTF
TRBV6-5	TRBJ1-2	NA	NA	TGTGCCAGCAGTTACTCGACTGCAGACTATGGCTACACCTTC	CASSYSTADYGYTF
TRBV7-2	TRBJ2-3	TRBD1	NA	TGTGCCAGCAGCTTATACCCCCGACAGGGGCTGACAGATACGCAGTATTTT	CASSLYPRQGLTDTQYF
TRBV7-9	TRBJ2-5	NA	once	TGTGCCAGCAGCTTAGACGTGCCCGCGGGGATTATCGGGACCCAGTACTTC	CASSLDVPAGIIGTQYF
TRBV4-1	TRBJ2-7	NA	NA	TGCGCCAGCAGCCTTACCGGTGCCTACGAGCAGTACTTC	CASSLTGAYEQYF
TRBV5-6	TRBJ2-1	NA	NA	TGTGCCAGCAGCTTTGGGCAATACTCCTACAATGAGCAGTTCTTC	CASSFGQYSYNEQFF
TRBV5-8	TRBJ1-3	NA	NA	TGTGCCAGCAGCTTTATCAGTGGAAACACCATATATTTT	CASSFISGNTIYF
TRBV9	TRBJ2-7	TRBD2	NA	TGTGCCAGCAGCGGACTTAGGGGACTAGAGTCGTACGAGCAGTACTTC	CASSGLRGLESYEQYF
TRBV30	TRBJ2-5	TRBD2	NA	TGTGCCTGGAGTGTACAACTAGCGGGAGGACTCCAAGAGACCCAGTACTTC	CAWSVQLAGGLQETQYF
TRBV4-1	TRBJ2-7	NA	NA	TGCGCCAGCAGCCGGACTGAGCAAAACTCCTACGAGCAGTACTTC	CASSRTEQNSYEQYF
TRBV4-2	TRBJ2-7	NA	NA	TGTGCCAGCAGCCCCACAGCGTCCGGAAGGGGCGAGCAGTACTTC	CASSPTASGRGEQYF